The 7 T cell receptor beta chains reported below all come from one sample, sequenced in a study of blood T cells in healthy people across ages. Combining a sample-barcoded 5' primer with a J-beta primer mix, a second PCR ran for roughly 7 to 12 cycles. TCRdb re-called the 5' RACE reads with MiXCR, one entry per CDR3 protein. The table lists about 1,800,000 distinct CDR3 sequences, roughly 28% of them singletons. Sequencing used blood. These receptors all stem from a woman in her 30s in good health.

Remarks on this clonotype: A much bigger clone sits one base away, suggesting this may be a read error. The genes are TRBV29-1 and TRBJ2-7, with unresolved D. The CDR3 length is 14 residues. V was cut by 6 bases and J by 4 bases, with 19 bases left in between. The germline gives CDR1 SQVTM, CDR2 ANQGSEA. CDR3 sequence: CSVINPTATYEQYF. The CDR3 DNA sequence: TGCAGCGTAATCAACCCAACGGCGACATACGAGCAGTACTTC.

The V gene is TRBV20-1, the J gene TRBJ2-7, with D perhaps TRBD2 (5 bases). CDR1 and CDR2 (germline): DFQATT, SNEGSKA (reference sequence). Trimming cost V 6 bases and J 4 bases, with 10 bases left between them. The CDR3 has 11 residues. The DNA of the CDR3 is TGCAGTGCGAAGAGCGGTTACGAGCAGTACTTC. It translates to CSAKSGYEQYF.

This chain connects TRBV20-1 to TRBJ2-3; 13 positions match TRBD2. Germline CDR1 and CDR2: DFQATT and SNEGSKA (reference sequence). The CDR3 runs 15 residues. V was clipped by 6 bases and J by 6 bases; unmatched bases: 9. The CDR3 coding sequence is TGCAGTGCATTGGGACTAGCGGGGTGGAGGGATACGCAGTATTTT. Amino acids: CSALGLAGWRDTQYF.

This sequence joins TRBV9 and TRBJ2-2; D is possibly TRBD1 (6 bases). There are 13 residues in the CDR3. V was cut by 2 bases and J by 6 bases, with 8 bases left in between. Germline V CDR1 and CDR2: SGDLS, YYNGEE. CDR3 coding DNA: TGTGCCAGCAGCGTGAAGGGGGCCGGGGAGCTGTTTTTT. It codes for CASSVKGAGELFF.

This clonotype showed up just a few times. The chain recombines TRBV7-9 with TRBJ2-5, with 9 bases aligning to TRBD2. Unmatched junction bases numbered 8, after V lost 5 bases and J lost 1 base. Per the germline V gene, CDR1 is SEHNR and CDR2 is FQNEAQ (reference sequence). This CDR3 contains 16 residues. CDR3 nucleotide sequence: TGTGCCAGCAGCCCTTTCGTTAGCGGGGGCCAAGAGACCCAGTACTTC. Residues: CASSPFVSGGQETQYF.

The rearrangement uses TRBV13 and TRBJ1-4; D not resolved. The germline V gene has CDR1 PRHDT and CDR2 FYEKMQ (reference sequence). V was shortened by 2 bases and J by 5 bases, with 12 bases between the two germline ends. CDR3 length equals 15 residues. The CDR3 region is CASSLWSQENEKLFF. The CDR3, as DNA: TGTGCCAGCAGCTTATGGTCCCAAGAGAATGAAAAACTGTTTTTT.

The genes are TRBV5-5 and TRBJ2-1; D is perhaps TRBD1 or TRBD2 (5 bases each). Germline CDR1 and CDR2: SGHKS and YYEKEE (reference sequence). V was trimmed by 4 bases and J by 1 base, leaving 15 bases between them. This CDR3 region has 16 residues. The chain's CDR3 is CASSPVEGISYNEQFF. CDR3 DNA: TGTGCCAGCAGCCCCGTCGAGGGGATTTCCTACAATGAGCAGTTCTTC.